A single sample is the source of the 17 T cell receptor beta chains below, sequenced in a study of TIL therapy for anti-PD-1-resistant metastatic lung cancer. Time point of the sample: pre-treatment sample, taken before nivolumab and TIL therapy. Most excised metastases sampled were pleural nodules or supraclavicular lymph nodes. The immunoSEQ assay was v3. Assay: immunoSEQ multiplex PCR; the TCRdb copy retains only in-frame clones and omits some. The data show roughly 92,000 clones, roughly 65% seen once. Sequences were derived from tumor tissue, sampled at baseline. The receptors were sampled from a person between 25 and 80 years old with non-small cell lung cancer.

This chain links TRBV7-2 with TRBJ2-7; no firm D call. The germline V and J ends were trimmed by 3 bases and 7 bases, with 7 bases remaining between them. CDR1 and CDR2 (germline): SGHTA, FQGNSA. This CDR3 is 11 amino acids long. CDR3: CASSFLKEQYF. The CDR3 DNA sequence: TGTGCCAGCAGCTTTTTGAAGGAGCAGTACTTC. The full variable domain, in which reference TRBV7-2 and TRBJ2-7 provide the parts outside the CDR3, is GAGVSQSPSNKVTEKGKDVELRCDPISGHTALYWYRQSLGQGLEFLIYFQGNSAPDKSGLPSDRFSAERTGGSVSTLTIQRTQQEDSAVYLCASSFLKEQYFGPGTRLTVT.

The sample holds a few counts of this clone. The chain joins TRBV20-1 to TRBJ2-1; possibly TRBD1 or TRBD2 for D (6 bases each). The V gene lost 2 bases and the J gene lost 11 bases, with 10 bases spanning the gap. Germline lookup yields CDR1 DFQATT and CDR2 SNEGSKA (reference sequence). The CDR3 extends over 11 amino acids. CDR3: CSARWGAKQFF. As DNA, the CDR3 is TGCAGTGCTAGATGGGGGGCGAAGCAGTTCTTC.

This rearrangement joins TRBV4-3 to TRBJ1-2; no firm D call. This CDR3 comprises 17 residues. Germline CDR1 and CDR2: LGHNA and YSLEER. V was shortened by 0 bases and J by 5 bases, with 19 bases between the two germline ends. The CDR3 region has the DNA TGCGCCAGCAGCCAAGATCGTGCCATTTCGCTCCCTTATGGCTACACCTTC. It codes for CASSQDRAISLPYGYTF.

The chain links TRBV19 to TRBJ2-3; a possible D gene is TRBD1 (5 bases). CDR3 length: 15 residues. Trimming pared 3 bases from V and 1 base from J, leaving 11 bases between. Germline loops: CDR1 LNHDA, CDR2 SQIVND (reference sequence). The CDR3 bases are TGTGCCAGTAGTATTCAGGCCAGGGGCACAGATACGCAGTATTTT. Its protein product is CASSIQARGTDTQYF.

The rearrangement joins TRBV28 to TRBJ1-6; 9 bases align to TRBD1. The CDR3 is 16 amino acids. Germline assignment: CDR1 MDHEN and CDR2 SYDVKM. The V segment lost 5 bases and the J segment 7 bases; nucleotides outside the gene matches: 9. The CDR3 protein is CASSAYRTGANSPLHF. In DNA form, the CDR3 reads TGTGCCAGCAGTGCCTACCGGACAGGGGCAAATTCACCCCTCCACTTT.

The chain carries TRBV5-1 and TRBJ2-3; TRBD1 matches 7 bases. V shed 1 base, J shed 0 bases, and the junction held 2 bases outside the gene matches. Germline V gene data show CDR1 as SGHRS and CDR2 as YFSETQ. The CDR3 covers 15 residues. CDR3 nucleotides: TGCGCCAGCAGCTTGTGGGGACAGAGCACAGATACGCAGTATTTT. Its protein is CASSLWGQSTDTQYF.

CDR3 sequence (DNA): TGCGCCAGCAGCTTGGGTGATTCACCCCTCCACTTT. Protein product: CASSLGDSPLHF. This sequence joins TRBV5-1 and TRBJ1-6; D is uncertain. The CDR3 length is 12 residues. V gave up 0 bases and J gave up 8 bases, with 3 bases separating them. Germline CDR1 reads SGHRS; CDR2 reads YFSETQ.

The chain employs TRBV9 and TRBJ2-3; D remains ambiguous. The germline gives CDR1 SGDLS, CDR2 YYNGEE. The CDR3 has 14 residues. Trimming stripped 2 bases from V and 0 bases from J, with 7 bases between. DNA for the CDR3: TGTGCCAGCAGCGTCTGGGAAAGCACAGATACGCAGTATTTT. Protein sequence: CASSVWESTDTQYF.

The chain joins TRBV19 to TRBJ2-5; 8 positions match TRBD2. The CDR3 consists of 15 residues. CDR1 is LNHDA and CDR2 is SQIVND in the germline V gene (reference sequence). With V trimmed by 1 base and J by 5 bases, 6 bases remained unmatched. The CDR3 here is CASSIVRAGAETQYF. The CDR3 coding sequence is TGTGCCAGTAGTATAGTGAGAGCGGGAGCCGAGACCCAGTACTTC.

The chain couples TRBV5-4 to TRBJ1-5; tentative D call: TRBD1 (5 bases). Trimming removed 4 bases from V and 3 bases from J, with 11 bases in between. Germline V gene lookup returns CDR1 SGHNT and CDR2 YYREEE (reference sequence). The CDR3 covers 14 residues. CDR3 in amino acids: CASSAGPFNQPQHF. CDR3 DNA sequence: TGTGCCAGCAGCGCGGGACCGTTCAATCAGCCCCAGCATTTT.

V and J are TRBV9 and TRBJ2-2; no definite D call. CDR3 size: 15 residues. Trimming shortened V by 5 bases and J by 5 bases, and 16 bases separated the two germline ends. From germline, CDR1 is SGDLS and CDR2 YYNGEE. The CDR3 spells CASSSTMLLTGELFF. The CDR3 DNA reads TGTGCCAGCAGTTCGACCATGCTGTTGACCGGGGAGCTGTTTTTT.

The chain recombines TRBV28 with TRBJ1-5; D remains ambiguous. Germline V gene data show CDR1 as MDHEN and CDR2 as SYDVKM. This CDR3 is built from 16 residues. Trimming pared 3 bases from V and 6 bases from J, leaving 18 bases between. CDR3: CASSFPNVVSGQPQHF. The CDR3 nucleotides read TGTGCCAGCAGTTTTCCGAATGTGGTGTCTGGTCAGCCCCAGCATTTT. The variable domain in full, with the rest retrieved from reference TRBV28 and TRBJ1-5, is DVKVTQSSRYLVKRTGEKVFLECVQDMDHENMFWYRQDPGLGLRLIYFSYDVKMKEKGDIPEGYSVSREKKERFSLILESASTNQTSMYLCASSFPNVVSGQPQHFGDGTRLSIL.

The chain employs TRBV11-3 and TRBJ2-5, with D hard to call. With 5 bases removed from V and 1 base from J, the gap between germline ends came to 8 bases. The germline gives CDR1 SGHNT, CDR2 YENEEA. This CDR3 contains 13 residues. Written as DNA, the CDR3 is TGTGCCAGCAGCCCCGTGGGCCAAGAGACCCAGTACTTC. Its translation: CASSPVGQETQYF.

This clone was recorded a few times. The V and J genes are TRBV2 and TRBJ2-1, with D uncertain. The germline CDR1 and CDR2 sequences are SNHLY and FYNNEI. The V end was cut by 5 bases, the J end by 0 bases, with 5 bases between. The CDR3 consists of 13 residues. In DNA, the CDR3 is TGTGCCAGCAGTTTCCGCTCCTACAATGAGCAGTTCTTC. As protein: CASSFRSYNEQFF.

The genes are TRBV4-2 and TRBJ2-7, with 8 bases fitting TRBD2. Losses at the gene ends were 0 bases for V and 4 bases for J; bases not matched to a gene: 5. The germline CDR1 and CDR2 sequences are LGHNA and YNFKEQ. CDR3 length: 15 amino acids. The CDR3 DNA reads TGTGCCAGCAGCCAAGATATGGGACTAGGATACGAGCAGTACTTC. Its protein product is CASSQDMGLGYEQYF.

J is TRBJ2-2 and V is TRBV5-6; TRBD1 matches 7 bases. Trimming cost V 0 bases and J 5 bases; bases outside gene matches: 10. The CDR3 covers 17 residues. Germline V gives CDR1 SGHDT, CDR2 YYEEEE. CDR3 amino acids: CASSLAPGTEFTGELFF. The CDR3 region has the DNA TGTGCCAGCAGCTTGGCCCCCGGGACAGAGTTTACCGGGGAGCTGTTTTTT.

This clone was found a few times. J is TRBJ2-1 and V is TRBV2; D uncertain. The V and J ends lost 7 bases and 8 bases respectively, with 18 bases between them. The CDR3 spans 14 residues. Germline V gene sequence: CDR1 SNHLY, CDR2 FYNNEI. As DNA, the CDR3 is TGTGCCAGCATTTTTTGGAGCCGTACCGATGAGCAGTTCTTC. Protein product: CASIFWSRTDEQFF.